Each of the 10 T cell receptor beta chains below was sequenced from the same sample in a study of cytomegalovirus exposure and HLA in healthy donors. The PCR made use of 60 Vbeta and 13 Jbeta primers. The protocol was immunoSEQ multiplex PCR, while the TCRdb copy is restricted to in-frame clones and leaves out a portion. Seen here are tens of thousands of clones, approximately 77% observed once, and the top ten hold roughly 3.7%. The sequencing sample was made of PBMCs. Receptors originate from a man aged 30 to 45 in good health and CMV-seronegative.

The rearrangement uses TRBV11-2 and TRBJ1-6; D unclear. Trimming took 1 base from V and 5 from J, leaving 9 bases between them. There are 15 residues in the CDR3. CDR1 SGHAT and CDR2 FQNNGV come from the germline V gene. The CDR3: CASSLGRVNNSPLHF. The CDR3 DNA reads as TGTGCCAGCAGCTTAGGGAGGGTTAATAATTCACCCCTCCACTTT. The entire variable domain, with the rest obtained from reference TRBV11-2 and TRBJ1-6, is as follows: EAGVAQSPRYKIIEKRQSVAFWCNPISGHATLYWYQQILGQGPKLLIQFQNNGVVDDSQLPKDRFSAERLKGVDSTLKIQPAKLEDSAVYLCASSLGRVNNSPLHFGNGTRLTVT.

The V and J genes are TRBV6-6 and TRBJ2-1; 10 bases map to TRBD2. J gave up 5 bases and V 8 bases, and 12 bases lay outside the gene matches. The germline V gene encodes CDR1 MNHNY and CDR2 SVGAGI (reference sequence). CDR3 size: 16 residues. In DNA form, the CDR3 reads TGTGCCAGCCAGGGCCCGGGACTAGCGTGGAACAATGAGCAGTTCTTC. Protein: CASQGPGLAWNNEQFF.

DNA of the CDR3: TGCGCCAGCAGCTTAAGAACGGGAGCCATCACAGATACGCAGTATTTT. Translating gives CASSLRTGAITDTQYF. The chain uses TRBV5-1 and TRBJ2-3, with a weak D call TRBD2 (6 bases). V lost 2 bases and J 2 bases, leaving 15 bases between the germline ends. The CDR3 is made up of 16 amino acids. Germline V gene lookup returns CDR1 SGHRS and CDR2 YFSETQ.

With respect to this clone: Compared with germline, one end of the junction differs, possibly owing to a read error. The rearrangement joins TRBV7-9 to TRBJ2-7, with 10 bases matching TRBD1. Germline lookup yields CDR1 SEHNR and CDR2 FQNEAQ (reference sequence). The CDR3 covers 16 residues. CDR3 in amino acids: CSSSPPLTDRGLEQYF. The CDR3 bases are TGTTCCAGCAGCCCTCCTTTGACTGACAGGGGGCTTGAGCAGTACTTC.

The chain employs TRBV7-9 and TRBJ1-1; 7 nucleotides agree with TRBD1. CDR3 size: 10 residues. The V gene's germline CDR1 is SEHNR and CDR2 FQNEAQ (reference sequence). The junction had 2 bases not matched to a gene; V was cut back by 5 bases and J by 11 bases. The CDR3 DNA follows: TGTGCCAGCAGCGAACAGGGGGCTTTCTTT. Protein sequence: CASSEQGAFF.

The chain links TRBV4-1 to TRBJ2-7, with D unresolved. Germline CDR1 reads MGHRA; CDR2 reads YSYEKL. The CDR3 runs 15 residues. Trimming removed 2 bases from V and 2 bases from J, with 13 bases in between. This CDR3 reads CASSQTDTVTYEQYF. The CDR3 DNA sequence: TGCGCCAGCAGCCAAACGGATACAGTAACCTACGAGCAGTACTTC.

The V call is TRBV6-5, the J call TRBJ2-5; tentative D call: TRBD1 (5 bases). Germline V gives CDR1 MNHEY, CDR2 SVGAGI. Trimming pared 0 bases from V and 5 bases from J, leaving 16 bases between. The CDR3 sequence is 16 residues long. CDR3 sequence reads: CASSYSMSGIGETQYF. For the CDR3, the DNA is TGTGCCAGCAGTTACTCGATGTCAGGGATTGGGGAGACCCAGTACTTC.

This clone occurred once. CDR3 amino acids: CASSTSGALYEQYF. The CDR3 DNA reads TGTGCCAGCAGTACTAGCGGAGCCCTCTACGAGCAGTACTTC. This chain uses TRBV28 with TRBJ2-5, with 8 bases identical to TRBD2. The J call may be mistaken, given a closer DNA end match to TRBJ2-7. In germline, CDR1 is MDHEN, CDR2 SYDVKM. This CDR3 is 14 amino acids long.

This clone was recorded a few times. The V and J genes are TRBV6-6 and TRBJ2-7; possible D gene TRBD1, 5 bases. The V end lost 6 bases, the J end lost 5 bases, and 14 bases lay between the germline ends. The CDR3 is 13 residues long. CDR1 is MNHNY, CDR2 SVGAGI, per germline (reference sequence). CDR3 nucleotides: TGTGCCAGCAGCCGACCCGGACAAGACGAGCAGTACTTC. Translating gives CASSRPGQDEQYF.

V usage is TRBV4-2 and J usage is TRBJ2-7; 7 bases are a match to TRBD2. From germline, CDR1 is LGHNA and CDR2 YNFKEQ. The CDR3 sequence is 15 residues long. The V segment lost 0 bases and the J segment 1 base; nucleotides outside the gene matches: 3. The CDR3 loop reads CASSQDRTSSYEQYF. The CDR3 DNA sequence: TGTGCCAGCAGCCAAGATAGGACTAGTTCCTACGAGCAGTACTTC.